Listed here are 16 T cell receptor beta chains from one sample, sequenced in a study of blood T cell repertoires in COVID-19. Sequencing was performed with immunoSEQ multiplex PCR; in TCRdb, only in-frame clones are kept and a portion is missing. Here the sample spans under 200,000 clones, about 87% being singletons. Source material: peripheral blood. The source of these receptors is a man in his 60s with COVID-19, enrolled during active disease.

The chain combines TRBV2 with TRBJ1-4, with TRBD1 identical over 8 bases. Per the germline V gene, CDR1 is SNHLY and CDR2 is FYNNEI. There are 16 residues in the CDR3. V gave up 2 bases and J gave up 7 bases; unmatched junction bases: 9. For the CDR3, the DNA is TGTGCCAGCAGTGAAAACAGGGGGTCTGTTCGTGAAAAACTGTTTTTT. It is translated as CASSENRGSVREKLFF. Looking up the rest from reference TRBV2 and TRBJ1-4 gives the full variable domain: EPEVTQTPSHQVTQMGQEVILRCVPISNHLYFYWYRQILGQKVEFLVSFYNNEISEKSEIFDDQFSVERPDGSNFTLKIRSTKLEDSAMYFCASSENRGSVREKLFFGSGTQLSVL.

For the CDR3, the DNA is TGTGCCAGCAGTCGACAGGGCCCCACTAATGAAAAACTGTTTTTT. Translating it yields CASSRQGPTNEKLFF. The J gene is TRBJ1-4, the V gene TRBV2; 7 bases are a match to TRBD1. Trimming cost V 5 bases and J 2 bases; bases outside gene matches: 5. The CDR3 sequence is 15 residues long. The germline gives CDR1 SNHLY, CDR2 FYNNEI.

The chain has TRBV6-5 and TRBJ2-1; TRBD2 agrees at 13 bases. This CDR3 spans 15 amino acids. Germline CDR1 MNHEY, CDR2 SVGAGI. Germline trimming cut 2 bases from V and 9 bases from J; bases unmatched to any gene: 4. The CDR3 spells CASSYRTSGSAEQFF. CDR3 in DNA: TGTGCCAGCAGTTACCGGACTAGCGGGAGTGCTGAGCAGTTCTTC.

The gene calls are TRBV30 and TRBJ1-1; 10 bases are shared with TRBD1. CDR3 length: 14 residues. Germline-derived CDR1 and CDR2 are GTSNPN and SVGIG (reference sequence). V lost 3 bases, J lost 4 bases, and 5 bases stayed unmatched. The CDR3 DNA reads as TGTGCCTGGAGCCGGGACAGGGGCTTCACTGAAGCTTTCTTT. The encoded protein is CAWSRDRGFTEAFF.

The table lists this clone with a few counts. The chain joins TRBV27 to TRBJ1-1; D is ambiguous. V was cut by 7 bases and J by 0 bases, with 15 bases left in between. The CDR3 spans 15 residues. Germline V gene lookup returns CDR1 MNHEY and CDR2 SMNVEV (reference sequence). The CDR3 loop reads CASKLRGRLNTEAFF. In nucleotides, the CDR3 is TGTGCCAGCAAATTACGGGGTCGACTGAACACTGAAGCTTTCTTT.

The CDR3 DNA reads TGCGCCAGCAGCGACCCACTAGCGTCGAACACCGGGGAGCTGTTTTTT. Amino acids: CASSDPLASNTGELFF. The rearrangement links TRBV5-1 to TRBJ2-2; 7 nucleotides agree with TRBD2. Germline V gives CDR1 SGHRS, CDR2 YFSETQ. There are 16 residues in the CDR3. With V trimmed by 4 bases and J by 0 bases, 6 bases remained unmatched.

The V gene is TRBV7-2, the J gene TRBJ2-1, with 16 bases aligning to TRBD2. The CDR3 runs to 18 residues. Germline values: CDR1 SGHTA, CDR2 FQGNSA. V lost 2 bases and J lost 7; bases outside the gene matches: 8. CDR3 nucleotides: TGTGCCAGCAGCTTATCCGGGACTAGCGGGGGGGCCTTAAATGAGCAGTTCTTC. Amino acids: CASSLSGTSGGALNEQFF.

The chain's CDR3 is CASGRDIPGQPQHF. The CDR3 DNA sequence: TGTGCTAGTGGCCGGGACATTCCGGGGCAGCCCCAGCATTTT. The chain couples TRBV12-5 to TRBJ1-5; weak D call: TRBD1 (6 bases). The germline V gene encodes CDR1 LGHNT and CDR2 FRNRAP. This CDR3 region has 14 residues. The V and J ends lost 6 bases and 7 bases respectively, with 16 bases between them.

This chain uses TRBV28 with TRBJ1-6; 9 nucleotides line up with TRBD1. The CDR3 totals 15 residues. V shed 5 bases and J 9 bases; nucleotides not matched to a gene: 8. Germline CDR1 reads MDHEN; CDR2 reads SYDVKM. This CDR3 is CASSPQEGQGSPLHF. In nucleotides, the CDR3 is TGTGCCAGCAGTCCCCAAGAGGGACAGGGTTCACCCCTCCACTTT.

The chain's CDR3 is CASSGRGNQPQHF. DNA of the CDR3: TGTGCCAGTAGTGGGAGGGGGAATCAGCCCCAGCATTTT. The rearrangement links TRBV19 to TRBJ1-5; possible D gene TRBD1, 6 bases. The germline gives CDR1 LNHDA, CDR2 SQIVND (reference sequence). This CDR3 is 13 amino acids long. Deletions cut 5 bases from V and 4 bases from J, with 9 bases between.

The chain employs TRBV3-1 (or the pseudogene TRBV3-2) and TRBJ2-7; tentative D call: TRBD2 (5 bases). Germline assignment: CDR1 LGHDT and CDR2 YNNKEL (reference sequence). V lost 2 bases and J lost 7, with 9 bases in between. The CDR3 runs 12 residues. CDR3 coding DNA: TGTGCCAGCAGCCAAAGGGAGTTTGAGCAGTACTTC. Its protein is CASSQREFEQYF.

This clone showed up just once. The DNA of the CDR3 is TGCAGCGCCGCTTCCGGGAGTAGGGACAGGTCCTATGGCTACACCTTC. Translated: CSAASGSRDRSYGYTF. The V gene is TRBV29-1, the J gene TRBJ1-2; 8 bases line up with TRBD1. With 7 bases clipped from V and 4 bases from J, the junction kept 17 bases outside the gene matches. Per germline, CDR1 SQVTM and CDR2 ANQGSEA. The CDR3 length is 16 residues.

The rearrangement joins TRBV30 to TRBJ1-6, with D perhaps matching TRBD1 (6 bases). CDR1 and CDR2 (germline): GTSNPN, SVGIG (reference sequence). CDR3 length: 15 amino acids. V was shortened by 3 bases and J by 2 bases, with 11 bases between the two germline ends. The CDR3 DNA reads TGTGCCTGGAGGGAAGGGGGAGCCTATAATTCACCCCTCCACTTT. This translates into CAWREGGAYNSPLHF.

The CDR3, as DNA: TGTGCCAGCAGCTTAGTGGCAGGGGGTAGCAATCAGCCCCAGCATTTT. This translates into CASSLVAGGSNQPQHF. The V gene is TRBV7-2, the J gene TRBJ1-5, with 7 bases identical to TRBD1. Germline CDR1 and CDR2: SGHTA and FQGNSA. J was trimmed by 0 bases and V by 1 base; bases with no gene match: 3. The CDR3 runs 16 residues.

The chain combines TRBV6-5 with TRBJ2-7, with 7 bases fitting TRBD2. The V segment lost 6 bases and the J segment 1 base; nucleotides outside the gene matches: 9. The germline V gene has CDR1 MNHEY and CDR2 SVGAGI. The CDR3 sequence is 15 residues long. This CDR3 reads CASRGEGAGSYEQYF. The CDR3 nucleotides are TGTGCCAGCAGGGGGGAGGGCGCCGGGTCCTACGAGCAGTACTTC.

V gene TRBV2 combines with J gene TRBJ2-7; D is perhaps TRBD1 (5 bases). Germline CDR1 and CDR2: SNHLY and FYNNEI. The CDR3 runs 14 residues. The ends were cut back, 6 bases at V and 5 bases at J, with 17 bases in the middle. Here the CDR3 reads CASRSRVSSDEQYF. The DNA for the CDR3 is TGTGCCAGCAGGTCCAGGGTCTCATCCGACGAGCAGTACTTC.